This T cell receptor beta chain was obtained from a study of lymphopenia after photon versus proton radiotherapy. Remarks on this clone: What it recognizes is unknown.

Study-level points and caveats: After the lymphocyte nadir, photon-treated repertoires showed oligoclonal expansion, especially of CD8+ Temra cells. Relative stability marked proton patients; photon patients lost diversity and naive cells.

Method: immunoSEQ multiplex PCR; TCRdb's copy keeps in-frame clones and lacks some. This table has about 20,000 clones, over 90% appearing once. This TCR was sampled from a woman in her 70s with pancreatic cancer. Some clones in this sample may be carry-over from other donors' samples. Sequenced here: peripheral blood, sampled from a patient treated with proton-based radiotherapy.

The CDR3 loop reads CASSLDVDRGYTF. CDR3 nucleotide sequence: TGTGCCAGCAGCTTGGATGTAGACCGGGGCTACACCTTC. The chain recombines TRBV5-6 with TRBJ1-2, with D unclear. The CDR3 consists of 13 residues. Germline CDR1 SGHDT, CDR2 YYEEEE. The V end lost 0 bases, the J end lost 8 bases, and 11 bases lay between the germline ends. The full variable domain, rest sourced from reference TRBV5-6 and TRBJ1-2, is DAGVTQSPTHLIKTRGQQVTLRCSPKSGHDTVSWYQQALGQGPQFIFQYYEEEERQRGNFPDRFSGHQFPNYSSELNVNALLLGDSALYLCASSLDVDRGYTFGSGTRLTVV.